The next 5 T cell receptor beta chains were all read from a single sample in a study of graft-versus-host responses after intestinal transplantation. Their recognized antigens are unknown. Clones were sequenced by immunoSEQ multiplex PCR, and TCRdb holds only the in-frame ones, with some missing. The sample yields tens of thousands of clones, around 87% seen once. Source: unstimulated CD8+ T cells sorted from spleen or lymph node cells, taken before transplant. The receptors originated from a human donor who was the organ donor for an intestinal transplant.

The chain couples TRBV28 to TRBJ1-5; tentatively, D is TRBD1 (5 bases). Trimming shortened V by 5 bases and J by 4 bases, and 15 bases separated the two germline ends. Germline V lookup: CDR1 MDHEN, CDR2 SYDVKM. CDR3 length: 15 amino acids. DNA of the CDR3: TGTGCCAGCAGTGCCCAGTATCGGGGGAATCAGCCCCAGCATTTT. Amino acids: CASSAQYRGNQPQHF.

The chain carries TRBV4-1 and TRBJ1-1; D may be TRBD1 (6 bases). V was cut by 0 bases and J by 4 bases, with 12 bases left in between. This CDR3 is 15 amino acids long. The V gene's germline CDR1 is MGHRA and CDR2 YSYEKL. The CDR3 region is CASSQERQVGTEAFF. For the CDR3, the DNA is TGCGCCAGCAGCCAAGAGCGACAGGTGGGCACTGAAGCTTTCTTT.

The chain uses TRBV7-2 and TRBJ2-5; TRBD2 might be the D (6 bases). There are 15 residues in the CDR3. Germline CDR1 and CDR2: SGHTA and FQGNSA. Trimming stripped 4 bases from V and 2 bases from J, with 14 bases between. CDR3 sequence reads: CASSWTSGEQETQYF. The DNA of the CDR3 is TGTGCCAGCAGCTGGACCTCGGGGGAACAAGAGACCCAGTACTTC.

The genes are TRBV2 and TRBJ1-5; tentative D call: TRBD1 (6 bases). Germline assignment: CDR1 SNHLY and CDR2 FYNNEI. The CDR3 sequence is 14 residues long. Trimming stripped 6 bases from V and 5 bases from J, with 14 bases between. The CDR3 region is CASRWTVSDQPQHF. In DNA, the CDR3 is TGTGCCAGCAGATGGACAGTTTCTGATCAGCCCCAGCATTTT.

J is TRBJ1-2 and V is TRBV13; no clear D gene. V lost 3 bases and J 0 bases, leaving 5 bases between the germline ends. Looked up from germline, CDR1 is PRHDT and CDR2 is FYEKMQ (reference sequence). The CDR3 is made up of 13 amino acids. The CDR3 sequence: CASSLGPNYGYTF. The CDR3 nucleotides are TGTGCCAGCAGCTTGGGCCCTAACTATGGCTACACCTTC.